This T cell receptor beta chain was observed in a study of vaccination effects on CD4 cells after COVID-19. Study-level information: Vaccination of participants consisted of two doses of either the BNT162b2 or mRNA-1273 vaccine.

Looked up from germline, CDR1 is MGHRA and CDR2 is YSYEKL. The V gene lost 3 bases and the J gene lost 7 bases, with 27 bases spanning the gap. There are 18 residues in the CDR3. CD4+ T cells specific for antigen were expanded with viral peptide pools by the ViraFEST assay before sequencing. Scientists isolated CD4+ T cells after an approximately 10-day culture period ended. Prior SARS-CoV-2 infection was absent in the vaccine recipients, as shown by negative nucleocapsid antibodies. Researchers reported culturing a few million PBMC in each well, adding 8 to 10 IU/ml IL-2 and around 10 ug/ml peptides. Half the medium was swapped for IL-2 medium on days 3 and 7. Worth noting for this clone: No antigen is known for it.

General study points: Cross-reactivity toward common cold coronaviruses was confined to only 1 of 255 vaccine-induced clones in healthy vaccinees.

Sequencing used immunoSEQ multiplex PCR; TCRdb keeps in-frame clones, though not all of them. The sample has about 23,000 clones, approximately 73% seen once; the top ten hold roughly 4.6%. The source is a human donor who received a COVID-19 vaccine. The material sequenced was CD4+ T cells from PBMCs cultured with SARS-CoV-2 spike peptides, taken before COVID-19 vaccination. V and J are TRBV4-1 and TRBJ1-2, with D possibly TRBD1 on 5 matching bases. The CDR3 bases are TGCGCCAGCAGCCATGCACCTAAGGGGTTCGGCGGGGACTTTGGCTACACCTTC. This gives the protein CASSHAPKGFGGDFGYTF.